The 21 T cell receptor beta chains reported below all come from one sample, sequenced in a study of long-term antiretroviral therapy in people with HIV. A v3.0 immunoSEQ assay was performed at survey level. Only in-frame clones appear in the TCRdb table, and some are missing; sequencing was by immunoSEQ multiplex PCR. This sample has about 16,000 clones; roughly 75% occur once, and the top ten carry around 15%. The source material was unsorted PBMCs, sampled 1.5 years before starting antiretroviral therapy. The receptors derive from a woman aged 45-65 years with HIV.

CDR3 residues: CASSQEGQETDTQYF. The DNA for the CDR3 is TGTGCCAGCAGCCAAGAAGGGCAGGAAACAGATACGCAGTATTTT. This chain connects TRBV4-2 to TRBJ2-3, with D uncertain. CDR1 is LGHNA and CDR2 is YNFKEQ in the germline V gene. V was trimmed by 0 bases and J by 3 bases, leaving 10 bases between them. CDR3 length: 15 amino acids.

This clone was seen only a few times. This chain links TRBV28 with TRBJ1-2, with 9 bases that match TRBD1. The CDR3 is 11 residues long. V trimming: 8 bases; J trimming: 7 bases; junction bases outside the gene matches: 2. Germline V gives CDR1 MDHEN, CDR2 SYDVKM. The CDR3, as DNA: TGTGCCAGCGGGGACAGGGCTGGCTACACCTTC. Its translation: CASGDRAGYTF.

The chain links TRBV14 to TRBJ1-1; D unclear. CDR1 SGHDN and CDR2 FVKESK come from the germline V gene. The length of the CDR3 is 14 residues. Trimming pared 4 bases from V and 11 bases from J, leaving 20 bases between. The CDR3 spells CASSPLGVPGGAFF. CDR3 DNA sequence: TGTGCCAGCAGCCCCCTTGGGGTCCCCGGAGGTGCTTTCTTT.

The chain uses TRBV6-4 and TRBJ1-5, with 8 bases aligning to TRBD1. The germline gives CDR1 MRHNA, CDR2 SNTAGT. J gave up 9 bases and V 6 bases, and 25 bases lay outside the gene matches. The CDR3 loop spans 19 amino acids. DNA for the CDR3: TGTGCCAGCAGCTCCTCGGGACAGGCCCCAACTACTTATTTGCGGCCCCAGCATTTT. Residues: CASSSSGQAPTTYLRPQHF.

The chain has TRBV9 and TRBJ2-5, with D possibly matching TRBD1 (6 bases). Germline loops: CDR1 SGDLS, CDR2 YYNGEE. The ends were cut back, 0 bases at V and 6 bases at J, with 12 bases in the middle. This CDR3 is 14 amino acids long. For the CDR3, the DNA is TGTGCCAGCAGCGTAGATCCAGGGGAGAAGACCCAGTACTTC. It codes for CASSVDPGEKTQYF. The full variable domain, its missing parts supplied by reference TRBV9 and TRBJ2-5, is DSGVTQTPKHLITATGQRVTLRCSPRSGDLSVYWYQQSLDQGLQFLIQYYNGEERAKGNILERFSAQQFPDLHSELNLSSLELGDSALYFCASSVDPGEKTQYFGPGTRLLVL.

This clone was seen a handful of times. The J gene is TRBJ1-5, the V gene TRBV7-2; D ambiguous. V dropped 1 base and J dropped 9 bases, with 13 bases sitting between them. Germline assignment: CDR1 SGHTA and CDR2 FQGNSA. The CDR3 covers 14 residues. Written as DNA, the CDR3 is TGTGCCAGCAGCTTAGGAGTGGCCCCCAGGCCCCAGCATTTT. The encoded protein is CASSLGVAPRPQHF.

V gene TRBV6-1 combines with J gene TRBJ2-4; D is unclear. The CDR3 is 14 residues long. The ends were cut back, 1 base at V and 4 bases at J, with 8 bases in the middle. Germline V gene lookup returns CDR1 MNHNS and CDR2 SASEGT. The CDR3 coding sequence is TGTGCCAGCAGTGAAGATCAGGAGAAAAACATTCAGTACTTC. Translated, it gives CASSEDQEKNIQYF.

CDR3 loop: CASSLGAGYTF. The CDR3 DNA reads TGCGCCAGCAGCTTGGGGGCTGGCTACACCTTC. The rearrangement links TRBV5-1 to TRBJ1-2, with D unclear. CDR1 SGHRS and CDR2 YFSETQ come from the germline V gene. The CDR3 is 11 residues long. Trimming removed 0 bases from V and 7 bases from J, with 4 bases in between.

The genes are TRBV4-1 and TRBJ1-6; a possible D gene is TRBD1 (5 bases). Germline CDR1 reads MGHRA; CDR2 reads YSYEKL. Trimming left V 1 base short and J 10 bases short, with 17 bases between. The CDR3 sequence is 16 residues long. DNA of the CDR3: TGCGCCAGCAGCCAAGTGGGCTCTTCACGGGGGTCACCCCTCCACTTT. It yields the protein CASSQVGSSRGSPLHF.

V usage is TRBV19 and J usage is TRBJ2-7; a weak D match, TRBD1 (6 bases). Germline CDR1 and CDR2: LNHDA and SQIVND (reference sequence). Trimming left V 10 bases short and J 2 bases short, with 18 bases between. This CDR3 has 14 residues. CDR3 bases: TGTGCCACCCCCCCCCGGGACAAGACCTACGAGCAGTACGTC. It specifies CATPPRDKTYEQYV.

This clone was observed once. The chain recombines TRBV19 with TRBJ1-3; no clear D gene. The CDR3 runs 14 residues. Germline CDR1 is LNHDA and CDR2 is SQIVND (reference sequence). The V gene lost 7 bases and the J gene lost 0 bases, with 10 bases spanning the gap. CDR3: CASIKESSGNTIYF. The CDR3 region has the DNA TGTGCCAGTATTAAGGAGAGCTCTGGAAACACCATATATTTT.

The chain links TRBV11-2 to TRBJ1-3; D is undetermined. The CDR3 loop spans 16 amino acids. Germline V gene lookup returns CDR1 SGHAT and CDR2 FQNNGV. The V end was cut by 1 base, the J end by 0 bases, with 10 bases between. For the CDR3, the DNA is TGTGCCAGCAGCTTAGTGCCGGCTAGCTCTGGAAACACCATATATTTT. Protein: CASSLVPASSGNTIYF.

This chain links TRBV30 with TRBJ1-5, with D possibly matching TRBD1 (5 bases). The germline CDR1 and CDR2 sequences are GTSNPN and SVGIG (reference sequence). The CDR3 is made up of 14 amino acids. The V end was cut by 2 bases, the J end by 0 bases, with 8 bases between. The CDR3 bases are TGTGCCTGGAGTAGGGACCATAGCAATCAGCCCCAGCATTTT. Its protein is CAWSRDHSNQPQHF. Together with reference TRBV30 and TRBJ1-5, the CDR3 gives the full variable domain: SQTIHQWPATLVQPVGSPLSLECTVEGTSNPNLYWYRQAAGRGLQLLFYSVGIGQISSEVPQNLSASRPQDRQFILSSKKLLLSDSGFYLCAWSRDHSNQPQHFGDGTRLSIL.

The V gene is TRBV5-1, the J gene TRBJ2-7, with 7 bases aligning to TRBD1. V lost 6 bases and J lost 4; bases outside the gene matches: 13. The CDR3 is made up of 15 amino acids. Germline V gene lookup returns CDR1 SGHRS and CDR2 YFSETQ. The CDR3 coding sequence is TGCGCCAGCACCGACCCGGGACAGACATTTTACGAGCAGTACTTC. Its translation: CASTDPGQTFYEQYF.

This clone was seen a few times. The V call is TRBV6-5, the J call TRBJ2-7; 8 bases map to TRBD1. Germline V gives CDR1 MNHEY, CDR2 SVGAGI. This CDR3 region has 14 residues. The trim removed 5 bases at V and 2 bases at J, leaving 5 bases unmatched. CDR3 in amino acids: CASSQTGGTYEQYF. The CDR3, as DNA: TGTGCCAGCAGTCAAACAGGGGGGACCTACGAGCAGTACTTC.

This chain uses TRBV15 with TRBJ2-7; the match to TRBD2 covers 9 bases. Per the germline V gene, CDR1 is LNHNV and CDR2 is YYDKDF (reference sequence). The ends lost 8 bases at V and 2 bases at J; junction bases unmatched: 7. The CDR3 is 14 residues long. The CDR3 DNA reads TGTGCCACCGAGACCGGGACTAGCACCTACGAGCAGTACGTC. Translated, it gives CATETGTSTYEQYV.

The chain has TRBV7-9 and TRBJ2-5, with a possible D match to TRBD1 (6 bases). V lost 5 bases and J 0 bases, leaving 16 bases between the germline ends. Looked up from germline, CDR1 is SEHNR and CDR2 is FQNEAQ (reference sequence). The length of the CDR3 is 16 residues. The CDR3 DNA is TGTGCCAGCAGCCCTTTCCAGGGGTTGTACCAAGAGACCCAGTACTTC. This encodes CASSPFQGLYQETQYF.

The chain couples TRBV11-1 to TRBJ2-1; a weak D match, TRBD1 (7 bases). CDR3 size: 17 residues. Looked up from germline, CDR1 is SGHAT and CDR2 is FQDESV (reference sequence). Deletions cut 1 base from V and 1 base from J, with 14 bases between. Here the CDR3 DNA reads TGTGCCAGCAGCTTAGGTGGTGCAGGGGGGTCCTACAATGAGCAGTTCTTC. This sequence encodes CASSLGGAGGSYNEQFF.

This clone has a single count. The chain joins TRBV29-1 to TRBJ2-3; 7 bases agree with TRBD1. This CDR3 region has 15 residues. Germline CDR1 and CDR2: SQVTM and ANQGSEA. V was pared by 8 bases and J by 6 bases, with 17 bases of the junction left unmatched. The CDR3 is CSLKSLRGGQDTQYF. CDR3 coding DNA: TGCAGCCTCAAATCACTTCGAGGGGGCCAGGATACGCAGTATTTT.

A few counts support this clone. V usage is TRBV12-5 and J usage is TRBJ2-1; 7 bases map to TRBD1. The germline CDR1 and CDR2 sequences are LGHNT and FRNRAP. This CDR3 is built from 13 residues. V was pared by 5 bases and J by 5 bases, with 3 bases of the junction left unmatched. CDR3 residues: CASGRQGNNEQFF. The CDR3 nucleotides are TGTGCTAGTGGTCGACAGGGTAACAATGAGCAGTTCTTC.

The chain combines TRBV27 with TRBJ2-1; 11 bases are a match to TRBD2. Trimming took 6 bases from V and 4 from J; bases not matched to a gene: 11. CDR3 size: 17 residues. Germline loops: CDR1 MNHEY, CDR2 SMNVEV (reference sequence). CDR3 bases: TGTGCCAGCAGCCTTAGCGGGGGGGTCTACAGGTACAATGAGCAGTTCTTC. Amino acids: CASSLSGGVYRYNEQFF.